The 29 T cell receptor beta chains given below trace back to one sample, sequenced in a study of blood T cell repertoires in COVID-19. The data were produced by immunoSEQ multiplex PCR, yet TCRdb's version contains in-frame clones alone and is incomplete. The sample yields approximately 300,000 clones, about 90% seen once. Sequenced input: PBMCs or T cells enriched from blood (not recorded which). These receptors came from a woman aged 25 to 45 who had recovered from COVID-19.

The chain uses TRBV4-1 and TRBJ1-1; no firm D call. There are 18 residues in the CDR3. Germline loops: CDR1 MGHRA, CDR2 YSYEKL. Trimming shortened V by 0 bases and J by 0 bases, and 17 bases separated the two germline ends. CDR3 region: CASSQDALSGNMNTEAFF. DNA of the CDR3: TGCGCCAGCAGCCAAGATGCGTTGTCAGGTAATATGAACACTGAAGCTTTCTTT.

This rearrangement joins TRBV9 to TRBJ2-3; the match to TRBD2 covers 12 bases. The length of the CDR3 is 16 residues. After removal of 3 bases from V and 6 bases from J, the junction contained 8 bases not matched to a gene. The V gene's germline CDR1 is SGDLS and CDR2 YYNGEE. The DNA of the CDR3 is TGTGCCAGCAGCGGGAGACTAGCGGGAGCTTTTGATACGCAGTATTTT. It codes for CASSGRLAGAFDTQYF.

This chain links TRBV7-9 with TRBJ2-1, with 11 bases identical to TRBD2. The CDR3 runs to 15 residues. Germline V CDR1 and CDR2: SEHNR, FQNEAQ (reference sequence). V was clipped by 6 bases and J by 9 bases; unmatched bases: 10. CDR3 nucleotide sequence: TGTGCCAGCAGTAGCCTAGCGGGAGGATTGGGTGAGCAGTTCTTC. Its translation: CASSSLAGGLGEQFF.

CDR3 nucleotide sequence: TGTGCCAGCAGCTTCGGGGCCGGGACAGGGAGGAGTGAGCAGTTCTTC. Translating gives CASSFGAGTGRSEQFF. The V gene is TRBV5-6, the J gene TRBJ2-1, with TRBD1 identical over 9 bases. CDR1 SGHDT and CDR2 YYEEEE come from the germline V gene. This CDR3 is built from 16 residues. Losses at the gene ends were 2 bases for V and 9 bases for J; bases not matched to a gene: 12.

This chain connects TRBV11-2 to TRBJ1-1, with D unclear. The CDR3 runs 13 residues. The germline V and J ends were trimmed by 2 bases and 1 base, with 5 bases remaining between them. Per germline, CDR1 SGHAT and CDR2 FQNNGV. The chain's CDR3 is CASSLLPNTEAFF. In DNA, the CDR3 is TGTGCCAGCAGCTTACTCCCGAACACTGAAGCTTTCTTT.

The genes are TRBV19 and TRBJ1-4, with TRBD1 matching 9 bases. Germline assignment: CDR1 LNHDA and CDR2 SQIVND (reference sequence). Losses at the gene ends were 5 bases for V and 8 bases for J; bases not matched to a gene: 6. CDR3 length: 14 residues. The CDR3 is CASSSGTGYEKLFF. The CDR3 nucleotides are TGTGCCAGTAGTTCCGGGACAGGGTACGAAAAACTGTTTTTT. Variable domain in full (rest from reference TRBV19 and TRBJ1-4): DGGITQSPKYLFRKEGQNVTLSCEQNLNHDAMYWYRQDPGQGLRLIYYSQIVNDFQKGDIAEGYSVSREKKESFPLTVTSAQKNPTAFYLCASSSGTGYEKLFFGSGTQLSVL.

This chain joins TRBV4-1 and TRBJ2-1; 14 bases are a match to TRBD2. The germline V gene encodes CDR1 MGHRA and CDR2 YSYEKL. The V segment lost 4 bases and the J segment 8 bases; nucleotides outside the gene matches: 10. The CDR3 runs 17 residues. The CDR3 loop reads CASSRRSGLAGEYEQFF. The CDR3 region has the DNA TGCGCCAGCAGCCGACGATCGGGACTAGCGGGAGAGTATGAGCAGTTCTTC.

The gene calls are TRBV12-5 and TRBJ2-1; 7 bases fit TRBD2. Germline CDR1 LGHNT, CDR2 FRNRAP. CDR3 length: 14 residues. With 5 bases clipped from V and 4 bases from J, the junction kept 5 bases outside the gene matches. Written as DNA, the CDR3 is TGTGCTAGTGGTACCGACGGGAGGTACAATGAGCAGTTCTTC. It translates to CASGTDGRYNEQFF.

V gene TRBV19 combines with J gene TRBJ2-5; 7 nucleotides align to TRBD1. Germline trimming cut 5 bases from V and 9 bases from J; bases unmatched to any gene: 12. Germline V lookup: CDR1 LNHDA, CDR2 SQIVND (reference sequence). The CDR3 is 14 residues long. The CDR3 region has the DNA TGTGCCAGTAGTCCCCGGACAGGATTTCAGGCCCAGTACTTC. It translates to CASSPRTGFQAQYF.

V is TRBV5-1 and J is TRBJ1-6, with 8 bases fitting TRBD1. The J segment lost 12 bases and the V segment lost 0 bases, leaving 11 bases of the junction unmatched. The CDR3 spans 16 residues. The germline gives CDR1 SGHRS, CDR2 YFSETQ. CDR3 sequence (DNA): TGCGCCAGCAGCTTGGATCCCATGACAGGGGAGGAACCCCTCCACTTT. Translating gives CASSLDPMTGEEPLHF.

V is TRBV19 and J is TRBJ1-5; 9 nucleotides match TRBD1. The germline V gene has CDR1 LNHDA and CDR2 SQIVND (reference sequence). The length of the CDR3 is 15 residues. The V and J ends lost 6 bases and 1 base, in that order; junction bases with no gene match: 4. The CDR3 reads CASSRTGESNQPQHF. The CDR3 nucleotides are TGTGCCAGTAGCCGGACAGGGGAGAGCAATCAGCCCCAGCATTTT.

The rearrangement links TRBV10-3 to TRBJ2-1; 7 bases are a match to TRBD1. The CDR3 covers 15 residues. With V trimmed by 8 bases and J by 8 bases, 15 bases remained unmatched. The V gene's germline CDR1 is ENHRY and CDR2 SYGVKD. DNA for the CDR3: TGTGCCATCTCGAAGGGGGCGAACCAAAACGATGAGCAGTTCTTC. It specifies CAISKGANQNDEQFF.

The gene calls are TRBV7-6 and TRBJ2-3; maybe TRBD2 (7 bases). The CDR3 is 16 amino acids. The germline gives CDR1 SGHVS, CDR2 FNYEAQ. V shed 0 bases and J shed 4 bases, with 14 bases lying between them. The DNA for the CDR3 is TGTGCCAGCAGCTTAGCGGGGGGGCATATAGCAGATACGCAGTATTTT. Translating it yields CASSLAGGHIADTQYF.

Only one count was recorded for this clone. The chain is built from TRBV27 and TRBJ1-5; 7 bases fit TRBD1. The trim removed 5 bases at V and 4 bases at J, leaving 8 bases unmatched. From germline, CDR1 is MNHEY and CDR2 SMNVEV (reference sequence). The CDR3 has 15 residues. The CDR3 here is CASSKRDSYNQPQHF. CDR3 DNA: TGTGCCAGCAGTAAAAGGGACAGCTATAATCAGCCCCAGCATTTT.

This chain joins TRBV6-5 and TRBJ2-1; 10 nucleotides align to TRBD2. V shed 2 bases, J shed 6 bases, and the junction held 4 bases outside the gene matches. The CDR3 is 15 residues long. From germline, CDR1 is MNHEY and CDR2 SVGAGI. CDR3 sequence: CASSYDSGGFNEQFF. CDR3 DNA sequence: TGTGCCAGCAGTTACGATAGCGGGGGGTTCAATGAGCAGTTCTTC.

The V gene is TRBV5-1, the J gene TRBJ2-7; TRBD2 aligns across 8 bases. This CDR3 contains 17 residues. The trim removed 4 bases at V and 7 bases at J, leaving 19 bases unmatched. Per germline, CDR1 SGHRS and CDR2 YFSETQ. The CDR3, as DNA: TGCGCCAGCAGCCCCGGGACTTTAGCGGGAAGGCGGAGTGAGCAGTACTTC. Protein product: CASSPGTLAGRRSEQYF.

J is TRBJ1-4 and V is TRBV6-5, with 7 bases aligning to TRBD1. The CDR3 sequence is 14 residues long. V shed 4 bases, J shed 14 bases, and the junction held 13 bases outside the gene matches. Germline V gives CDR1 MNHEY, CDR2 SVGAGI. CDR3 coding DNA: TGTGCCAGCAGTTTTACTAAACAGGGGAAGAAGCTGTTTTTT. Translation: CASSFTKQGKKLFF.

CDR3: CATSDRVPDTQYF. In DNA form, the CDR3 reads TGTGCCACCAGTGATCGAGTCCCGGATACGCAGTATTTT. The chain combines TRBV24-1 with TRBJ2-3; D remains unclear. The CDR3 totals 13 residues. Between the trimmed V and J ends, which lost 3 bases and 6 bases, there was a span of 9 bases. Germline CDR1 and CDR2: KGHDR and SFDVKD.

This clone is a singleton in its sample. The chain combines TRBV21-1 with TRBJ1-6; no DNA check was done on the table's D call, TRBD1. TRBV21-1 is annotated as a pseudogene. The CDR3 length is 15 residues. Here the CDR3 reads CASSRLTGSGSPLHF. In DNA form, the CDR3 reads TGTGCCAGCAGCAGACTGACAGGGTCGGGTTCACCCCTCCACTTT.

The J gene is TRBJ2-6, the V gene TRBV13; perhaps TRBD2 as D (7 bases). Germline V gene lookup returns CDR1 PRHDT and CDR2 FYEKMQ (reference sequence). This CDR3 contains 17 residues. V dropped 1 base and J dropped 4 bases, with 14 bases sitting between them. As DNA, the CDR3 is TGTGCCAGCAGCTTAGCCCTGGGGGGGGCAGGGGCCAACGTCCTGACTTTC. Amino acid sequence: CASSLALGGAGANVLTF.

This chain connects TRBV19 to TRBJ1-5; D perhaps matches TRBD1 (5 bases). Germline V gene lookup returns CDR1 LNHDA and CDR2 SQIVND (reference sequence). The CDR3 length is 17 residues. Trimming removed 3 bases from V and 4 bases from J, with 19 bases in between. CDR3 DNA sequence: TGTGCCAGTAGTATCTTTTTCGTCTTAGGGGAAAATCAGCCCCAGCATTTT. Protein: CASSIFFVLGENQPQHF.

The chain has TRBV5-1 and TRBJ2-3; 9 bases are a match to TRBD1. Germline V gene lookup returns CDR1 SGHRS and CDR2 YFSETQ. This CDR3 has 16 residues. With 4 bases clipped from V and 4 bases from J, the junction kept 10 bases outside the gene matches. The CDR3 DNA reads TGCGCCAGCAGCGTAATAAGTGGGACAGGGTCAGATACGCAGTATTTT. It specifies CASSVISGTGSDTQYF.

The rearrangement joins TRBV7-2 to TRBJ2-3; 9 bases align to TRBD2. This CDR3 spans 19 amino acids. Germline CDR1 and CDR2: SGHTA and FQGNSA. The V and J ends lost 1 base and 2 bases, in that order; junction bases with no gene match: 13. The CDR3 reads CASSLGPASGTKDTDTQYF. The CDR3 DNA follows: TGTGCCAGCAGCTTAGGTCCGGCTAGCGGGACGAAAGACACAGATACGCAGTATTTT. Based on the CDR3 plus reference TRBV7-2 and TRBJ2-3, the full variable domain is GAGVSQSPSNKVTEKGKDVELRCDPISGHTALYWYRQSLGQGLEFLIYFQGNSAPDKSGLPSDRFSAERTGGSVSTLTIQRTQQEDSAVYLCASSLGPASGTKDTDTQYFGPGTRLTVL.

This chain connects TRBV19 to TRBJ1-1, with a possible D match to TRBD1 (6 bases). Deletions cut 7 bases from V and 5 bases from J, with 17 bases between. The CDR3 runs to 14 residues. Germline V gene sequence: CDR1 LNHDA, CDR2 SQIVND (reference sequence). The CDR3 bases are TGTGCCAGTACAGGGGATCGGGCTTGGACTGAAGCTTTCTTT. Translation: CASTGDRAWTEAFF.

The chain has TRBV14 and TRBJ1-2; a possible D gene is TRBD1 (5 bases). V was clipped by 1 base and J by 5 bases, with 11 bases between them. The germline V gene encodes CDR1 SGHDN and CDR2 FVKESK. CDR3 length: 14 residues. This CDR3 is CASSQGQTRYGYTF. As DNA, the CDR3 is TGTGCCAGCAGCCAAGGACAGACACGGTATGGCTACACCTTC.

The J gene is TRBJ2-1, the V gene TRBV7-3; TRBD2 matches at 9 bases. After removal of 2 bases from V and 8 bases from J, the junction contained 7 bases not matched to a gene. The CDR3 runs to 15 residues. Germline CDR1 is SGHTA and CDR2 is FQGTGA. The CDR3 reads CASSLGGRAPDEQFF. The CDR3 DNA is TGTGCCAGCAGCTTAGGCGGGAGGGCCCCCGATGAGCAGTTCTTC.

The rearrangement uses TRBV19 and TRBJ2-7; 10 bases fit TRBD2. J gave up 3 bases and V 2 bases, and 4 bases lay outside the gene matches. The CDR3 sequence is 15 residues long. Germline V gene lookup returns CDR1 LNHDA and CDR2 SQIVND (reference sequence). CDR3 in DNA: TGTGCCAGTAGTATATCTAGCGGGAGTATCTACGAGCAGTACTTC. This translates into CASSISSGSIYEQYF.

The chain uses TRBV19 and TRBJ2-7; possibly TRBD1 for D (7 bases). Trimming pared 5 bases from V and 7 bases from J, leaving 21 bases between. Germline CDR1 is LNHDA and CDR2 is SQIVND (reference sequence). The CDR3 loop spans 15 amino acids. CDR3 region: CASSAEQKGAGEQYF. The CDR3 DNA reads TGTGCCAGTAGTGCCGAGCAGAAGGGGGCGGGGGAGCAGTACTTC.

This chain joins TRBV7-2 and TRBJ2-7; 9 bases are a match to TRBD2. CDR3 length equals 14 residues. V dropped 1 base and J dropped 6; count of bases not matched to a gene: 4. The germline CDR1 and CDR2 sequences are SGHTA and FQGNSA. The CDR3 here is CASSLVSSGGEQYF. CDR3 DNA: TGTGCCAGCAGCTTAGTTAGTAGCGGGGGCGAGCAGTACTTC. The full variable domain, its missing parts supplied by reference TRBV7-2 and TRBJ2-7, is GAGVSQSPSNKVTEKGKDVELRCDPISGHTALYWYRQSLGQGLEFLIYFQGNSAPDKSGLPSDRFSAERTGGSVSTLTIQRTQQEDSAVYLCASSLVSSGGEQYFGPGTRLTVT.